The 11 T cell receptor beta chains given below trace back to one sample, sequenced in a study of T cell repertoires in cytomegalovirus infection (dated by TCRdb to between 2019 and 2020). Sequencing was performed on an Illumina HiSeq 1500. The public reads were run again by TCRdb, first through fastp at Q25 and then through MiXCR, and only productive beta chains were kept. When rows share a CDR3 protein, they turn into one entry using the most common DNA and genes. In all, the sample holds approximately 500,000 distinct CDR3 sequences, and 15% to 20% of those were seen once. The ten biggest clones cover roughly 25% of the sample. The sequenced sample was CD8+ T cells from PBMCs. The receptors derive from a human donor in good health (CMV status not recorded). Some clones in this sample may be carry-over from other donors' samples.

This clonotype came up once. A read error is possible here, since a much larger clone lies one base away. The final CDR3 position lacks the conserved phenylalanine or tryptophan, pointing to a likely read error. The rearrangement joins TRBV6-2 or TRBV6-3 to TRBJ2-1, with D possibly being TRBD2 (6 bases). Trimming left V 0 bases short and J 3 bases short, with 15 bases between. CDR3 size: 17 residues. Looked up from germline, CDR1 is MNHEY and CDR2 is SVGEGT. The DNA of the CDR3 is TGTGCCAGCAGTTACTCGCTTAGCCTAGCGTACTACAATGAGCAGTTCTTA. Translating it yields CASSYSLSLAYYNEQFL.

This clonotype was found many times. This rearrangement joins TRBV7-9 to TRBJ2-7; D not resolved. Trimming took off 3 bases at V and 0 bases at J, with 15 bases between the two ends. CDR1 is SEHNR and CDR2 is FQNEAQ in the germline V gene (reference sequence). The CDR3 covers 16 residues. CDR3 region: CASSLGGTFSSYEQYF. CDR3 in DNA: TGTGCCAGCAGCTTGGGTGGAACTTTTAGCTCCTACGAGCAGTACTTC.

In regard to this clonotype: Just one base apart from a much larger clone, this may be a read error. The CDR3 reads CASDPGTRGRVQYF. The CDR3 DNA follows: TGTGCCAGCGACCCCGGGACTAGAGGGAGGGTCCAGTACTTC. This chain links TRBV28 with TRBJ2-5; 8 bases map to TRBD2. V shed 8 bases, J shed 10 bases, and the junction held 15 bases outside the gene matches. Germline V gene lookup returns CDR1 MDHEN and CDR2 SYDVKM. This CDR3 has 14 amino acids.

This clonotype was detected ten times or more. The chain recombines TRBV2 with TRBJ2-1; D gene unclear. This CDR3 has 17 amino acids. Germline V gene sequence: CDR1 SNHLY, CDR2 FYNNEI. V lost 1 base and J lost 4, with 17 bases in between. CDR3 coding DNA: TGTGCCAGCAGTGAAGGGGCCATCCGAATGAATTACAATGAGCAGTTCTTC. Its translation: CASSEGAIRMNYNEQFF.

This clonotype was picked up many times. V is TRBV11-2 and J is TRBJ2-4; weak D call: TRBD2 (5 bases). Germline V gene lookup returns CDR1 SGHAT and CDR2 FQNNGV. The CDR3 is made up of 14 amino acids. Trimming shortened V by 0 bases and J by 8 bases, and 11 bases separated the two germline ends. This chain's CDR3 is CASSLDGGWDIQYF. CDR3 nucleotides: TGTGCCAGCAGCTTAGACGGCGGGTGGGACATTCAGTACTTC.

Many counts were recorded for this clonotype. This chain links TRBV7-8 with TRBJ2-5, with 7 bases matching TRBD1. Germline trimming cut 2 bases from V and 2 bases from J; bases unmatched to any gene: 8. The germline CDR1 and CDR2 sequences are SGHVS and FQNEAQ. The CDR3 is 16 residues long. The CDR3 loop reads CASSLTLGQAQETQYF. In DNA form, the CDR3 reads TGTGCCAGCAGCTTAACGCTCGGACAGGCACAAGAGACCCAGTACTTC.

Many counts were recorded for this clonotype. The chain carries TRBV20-1 and TRBJ2-5; 10 bases match TRBD2. Germline V lookup: CDR1 DFQATT, CDR2 SNEGSKA (reference sequence). Trimming removed 6 bases from V and 4 bases from J; junction bases left unmatched: 14. This CDR3 has 16 residues. CDR3 loop: CSAIPLLAGDGETQYF. The CDR3 bases are TGCAGTGCAATCCCTTTGCTAGCGGGAGATGGAGAGACCCAGTACTTC.

This clonotype was counted ten times or more. V and J are TRBV11-2 and TRBJ2-2; the D gene is possibly TRBD2 (5 bases). The V gene lost 5 bases and the J gene lost 7 bases, with 20 bases spanning the gap. The CDR3 runs 16 residues. The germline CDR1 and CDR2 sequences are SGHAT and FQNNGV. For the CDR3, the DNA is TGTGCCAGCAGCGTACCTGCCGGGGTCCTGATCGGGGAGCTGTTTTTT. It yields the protein CASSVPAGVLIGELFF.

This clonotype showed up many times. The V call is TRBV4-2, the J call TRBJ1-5; D ambiguous. Trimming stripped 0 bases from V and 2 bases from J, with 14 bases between. Germline lookup yields CDR1 LGHNA and CDR2 YNFKEQ. The CDR3 extends over 17 amino acids. CDR3: CASSQEIPLLGNQPQHF. DNA for the CDR3: TGTGCCAGCAGCCAAGAAATCCCGTTGCTGGGCAATCAGCCCCAGCATTTT.

This clonotype was picked up a small number of times. The J gene is TRBJ2-5, the V gene TRBV2, with 11 bases that match TRBD2. Germline values: CDR1 SNHLY, CDR2 FYNNEI. The CDR3 is 19 residues long. The trim removed 2 bases at V and 5 bases at J, leaving 16 bases unmatched. CDR3 DNA sequence: TGTGCCAGCAGTGAATGGGGGGCGACTAGCGGGGTGGCGTGGGAGACCCAGTACTTC. This codes for CASSEWGATSGVAWETQYF.

This clonotype was recorded many times. V gene TRBV7-8 combines with J gene TRBJ1-4, with TRBD1 identical over 8 bases. There are 15 residues in the CDR3. With V trimmed by 2 bases and J by 5 bases, 4 bases remained unmatched. Germline values: CDR1 SGHVS, CDR2 FQNEAQ. This chain's CDR3 is CASSLTGGRNEKLFF. The CDR3 DNA reads TGTGCCAGCAGCTTAACAGGGGGTCGGAATGAAAAACTGTTTTTT.